In its sample, the clone carrying this TCR beta chain was seen a few times. Its antigen is as yet unknown. Trimming took 2 bases from V and 2 from J; bases not matched to a gene: 3. This CDR3 spans 15 amino acids. Germline V gives CDR1 MGHRA, CDR2 YSYEKL. The entry originates in a study of T cell responses to AZD1222 COVID-19 vaccine. Study summary: Second-dose recipients at about 4 or about 12 weeks were treated as one pooled group.

Repertoires were generated with immunoSEQ multiplex PCR, while TCRdb's copy carries only in-frame clones and drops some. There are 80,000 to 130,000 clones in the sample; approximately 91% occur only once, and roughly 17% lies in the top ten. Findings and limits, study-wide: Once two AZD1222 doses were given, Spike-specific TCR breadth and depth went up. Nearly half of spike-specific TCRs reportedly go after variant regions that carry no mutations.

The clonotype originates from an adult in good health. The chain couples TRBV4-1 to TRBJ2-5, with TRBD2 matching over 9 bases. Sequences were derived from peripheral blood, sampled on day 0 of AZD1222 vaccination. The CDR3 sequence is CASSQNSGGQETQYF. In DNA, the CDR3 is TGCGCCAGCAGCCAAAATAGCGGGGGACAAGAGACCCAGTACTTC.